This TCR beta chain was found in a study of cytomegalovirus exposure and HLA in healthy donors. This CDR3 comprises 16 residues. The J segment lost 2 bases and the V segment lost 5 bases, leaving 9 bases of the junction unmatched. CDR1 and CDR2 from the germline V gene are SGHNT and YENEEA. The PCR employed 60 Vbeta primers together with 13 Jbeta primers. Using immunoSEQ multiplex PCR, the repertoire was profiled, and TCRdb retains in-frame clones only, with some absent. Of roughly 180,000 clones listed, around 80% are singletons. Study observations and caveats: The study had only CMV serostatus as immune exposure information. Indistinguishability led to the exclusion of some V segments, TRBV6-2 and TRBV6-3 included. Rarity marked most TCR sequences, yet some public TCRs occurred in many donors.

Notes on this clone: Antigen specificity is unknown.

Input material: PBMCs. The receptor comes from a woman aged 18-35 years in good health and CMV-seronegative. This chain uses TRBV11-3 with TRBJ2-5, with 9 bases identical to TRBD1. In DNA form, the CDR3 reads TGTGCCAGCAGCCCCTATCCGGGACAGGGACAAGAGACCCAGTACTTC. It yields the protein CASSPYPGQGQETQYF.